The entry below describes one T cell receptor (beta chain). Its antigen is not known. This sample was taken from a study of cytomegalovirus exposure and HLA in healthy donors. Study-level findings and limits: There were some public TCRs occurring in many donors, but most TCR sequences were rare. The CMV antigen specificity of a few CMV-associated chains was confirmed through in vitro analysis. Subsequent analysis revealed that first-cohort TCR clusters tended to co-occur in the 120 validation repertoires.

Trimming cost V 5 bases and J 4 bases; bases outside gene matches: 9. Germline V gene sequence: CDR1 KGHSH, CDR2 LQKENI. The CDR3 spans 16 residues. Separation from the approximately 710-subject first cohort characterized the roughly 110-subject validation cohort, to which the donors belonged. Using immunoSEQ multiplex PCR, the repertoire was profiled, and TCRdb retains in-frame clones only, with some absent. The sample contains about 130,000 clones, 89% of which appear only once. Sequencing input: PBMCs. The chain combines TRBV18 with TRBJ1-5; 9 positions agree with TRBD1. The receptor's source is a woman between 18 and 29 years old in good health and CMV-seronegative. The CDR3 loop is CASSSRTGGINQPQHF. The CDR3 DNA follows: TGTGCCAGCTCATCCCGAACAGGGGGCATTAATCAGCCCCAGCATTTT.